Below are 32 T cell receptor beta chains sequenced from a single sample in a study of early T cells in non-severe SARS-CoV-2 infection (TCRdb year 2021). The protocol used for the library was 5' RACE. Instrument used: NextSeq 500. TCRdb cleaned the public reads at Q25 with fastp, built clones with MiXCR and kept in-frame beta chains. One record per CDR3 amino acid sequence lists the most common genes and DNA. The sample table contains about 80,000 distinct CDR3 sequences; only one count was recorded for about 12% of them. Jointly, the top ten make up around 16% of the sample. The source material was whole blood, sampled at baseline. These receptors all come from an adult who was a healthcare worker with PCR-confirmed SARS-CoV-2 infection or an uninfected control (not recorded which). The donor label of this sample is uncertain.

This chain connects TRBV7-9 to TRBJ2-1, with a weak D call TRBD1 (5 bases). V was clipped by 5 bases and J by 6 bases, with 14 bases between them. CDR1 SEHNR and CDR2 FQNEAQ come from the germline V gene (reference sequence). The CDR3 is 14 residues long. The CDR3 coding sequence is TGTGCCAGCAGCCCCGACCAGGGAAGCAATGAGCAGTTCTTC. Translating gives CASSPDQGSNEQFF.

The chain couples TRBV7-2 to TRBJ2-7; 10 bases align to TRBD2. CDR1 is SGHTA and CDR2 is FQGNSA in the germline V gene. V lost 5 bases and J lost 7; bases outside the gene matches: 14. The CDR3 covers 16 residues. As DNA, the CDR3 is TGTGCCAGCAGCGAGGGGACTAGCGTTCCCATTGTGGAGCAGTACTTC. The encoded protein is CASSEGTSVPIVEQYF.

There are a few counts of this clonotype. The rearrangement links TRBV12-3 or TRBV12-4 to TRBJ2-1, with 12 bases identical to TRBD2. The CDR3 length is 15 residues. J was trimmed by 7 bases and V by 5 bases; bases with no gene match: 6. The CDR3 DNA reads TGTGCCAGCAGTAAGACTAGCGGGAGAGGGAATGAGCAGTTCTTC. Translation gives CASSKTSGRGNEQFF.

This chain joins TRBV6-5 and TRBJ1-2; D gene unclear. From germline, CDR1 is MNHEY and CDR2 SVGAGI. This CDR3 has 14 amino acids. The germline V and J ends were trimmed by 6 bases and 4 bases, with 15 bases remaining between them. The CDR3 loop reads CASSSAQAPYGYTF. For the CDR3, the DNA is TGTGCCAGCAGCTCCGCCCAGGCGCCCTATGGCTACACCTTC.

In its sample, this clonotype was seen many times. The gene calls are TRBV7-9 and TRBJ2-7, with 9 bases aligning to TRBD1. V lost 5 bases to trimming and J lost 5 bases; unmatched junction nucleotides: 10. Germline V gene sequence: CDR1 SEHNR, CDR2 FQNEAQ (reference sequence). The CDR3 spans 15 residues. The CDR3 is CASSRTGTGIDEQYF. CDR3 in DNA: TGTGCCAGCAGCAGAACCGGGACAGGGATCGACGAGCAGTACTTC. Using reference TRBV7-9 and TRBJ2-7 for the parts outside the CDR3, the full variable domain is DTGVSQNPRHKITKRGQNVTFRCDPISEHNRLYWYRQTLGQGPEFLTYFQNEAQLEKSRLLSDRFSAERPKGSFSTLEIQRTEQGDSAMYLCASSRTGTGIDEQYFGPGTRLTVT.

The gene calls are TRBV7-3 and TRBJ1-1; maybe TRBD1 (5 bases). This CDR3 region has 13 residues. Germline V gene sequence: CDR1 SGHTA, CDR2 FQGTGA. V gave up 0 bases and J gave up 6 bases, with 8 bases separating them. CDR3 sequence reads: CASSLTTTAEAFF. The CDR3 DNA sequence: TGTGCCAGCAGCTTAACTACGACAGCTGAAGCTTTCTTT.

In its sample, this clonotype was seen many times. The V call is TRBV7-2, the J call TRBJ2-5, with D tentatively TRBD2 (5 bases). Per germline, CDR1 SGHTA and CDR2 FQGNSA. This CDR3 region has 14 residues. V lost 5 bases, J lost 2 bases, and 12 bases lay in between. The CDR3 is CASSPGLSQETQYF. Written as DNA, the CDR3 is TGTGCCAGCAGCCCTGGACTGTCACAAGAGACCCAGTACTTC.

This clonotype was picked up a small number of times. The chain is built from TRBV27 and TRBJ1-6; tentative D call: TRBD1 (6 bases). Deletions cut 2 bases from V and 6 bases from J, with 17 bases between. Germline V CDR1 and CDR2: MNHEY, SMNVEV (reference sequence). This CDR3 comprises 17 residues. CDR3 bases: TGTGCCAGCAGTTTAGACACTCCGGGACATTCTAATTCACCCCTCCACTTT. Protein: CASSLDTPGHSNSPLHF.

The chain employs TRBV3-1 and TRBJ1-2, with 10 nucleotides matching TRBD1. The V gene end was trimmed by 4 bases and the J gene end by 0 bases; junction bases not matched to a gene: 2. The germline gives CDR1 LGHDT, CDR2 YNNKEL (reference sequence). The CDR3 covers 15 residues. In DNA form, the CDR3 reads TGTGCCAGCAGCCGACAGGGGGCGGCTAACTATGGCTACACCTTC. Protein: CASSRQGAANYGYTF.

The CDR3 loop is CASSLLTGLFAPGELFF. The CDR3 nucleotides are TGTGCCAGCAGTCTATTAACGGGTCTGTTTGCCCCCGGGGAGCTGTTTTTT. The chain has TRBV3-1 and TRBJ2-2; D not certain. This CDR3 spans 17 amino acids. The V end lost 6 bases, the J end lost 6 bases, and 23 bases lay between the germline ends. CDR1 and CDR2 from the germline V gene are LGHDT and YNNKEL (reference sequence).

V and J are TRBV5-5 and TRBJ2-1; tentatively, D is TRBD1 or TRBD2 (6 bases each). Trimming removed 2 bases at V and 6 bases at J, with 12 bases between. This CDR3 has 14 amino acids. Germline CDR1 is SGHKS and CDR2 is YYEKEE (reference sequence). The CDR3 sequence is CASSFLGGLNEQFF. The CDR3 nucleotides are TGTGCCAGCAGCTTCCTGGGGGGCCTCAATGAGCAGTTCTTC.

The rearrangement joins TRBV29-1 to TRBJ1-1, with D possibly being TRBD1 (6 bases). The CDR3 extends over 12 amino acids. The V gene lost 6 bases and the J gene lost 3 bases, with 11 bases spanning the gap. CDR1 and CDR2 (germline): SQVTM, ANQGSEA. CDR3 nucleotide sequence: TGCAGCGTCCGGGGGCCCGACACTGAAGCTTTCTTT. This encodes CSVRGPDTEAFF. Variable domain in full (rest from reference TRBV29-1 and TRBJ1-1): SAVISQKPSRDICQRGTSLTIQCQVDSQVTMMFWYRQQPGQSLTLIATANQGSEATYESGFVIDKFPISRPNLTFSTLTVSNMSPEDSSIYLCSVRGPDTEAFFGQGTRLTVV.

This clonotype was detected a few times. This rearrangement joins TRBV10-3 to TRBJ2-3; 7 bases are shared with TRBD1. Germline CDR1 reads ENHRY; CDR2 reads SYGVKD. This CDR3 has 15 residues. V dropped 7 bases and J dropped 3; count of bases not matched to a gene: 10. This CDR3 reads CAITSRDSGTDTQYF. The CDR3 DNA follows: TGTGCCATCACTTCCCGGGACAGCGGAACAGATACGCAGTATTTT.

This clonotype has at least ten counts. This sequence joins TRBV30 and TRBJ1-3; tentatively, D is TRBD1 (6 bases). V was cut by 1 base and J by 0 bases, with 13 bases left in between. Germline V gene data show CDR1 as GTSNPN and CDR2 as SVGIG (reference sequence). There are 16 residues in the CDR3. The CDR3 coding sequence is TGTGCCTGGAGTGAAGACAGGAAGGTCTCTGGAAACACCATATATTTT. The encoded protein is CAWSEDRKVSGNTIYF.

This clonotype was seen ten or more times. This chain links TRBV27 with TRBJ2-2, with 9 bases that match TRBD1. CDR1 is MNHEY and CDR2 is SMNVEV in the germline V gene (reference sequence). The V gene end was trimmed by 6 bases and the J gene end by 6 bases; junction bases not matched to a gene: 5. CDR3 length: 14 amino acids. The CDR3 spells CASSLQGAAGELFF. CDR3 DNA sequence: TGTGCCAGCAGCCTACAGGGGGCCGCCGGGGAGCTGTTTTTT.

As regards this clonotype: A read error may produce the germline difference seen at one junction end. In nucleotides, the CDR3 is TGTGCCAGCAGTGAGAGAACTTCATTCAACTTC. This codes for CASSERTSFNF. The J gene is TRBJ2-1, the V gene TRBV2; D is uncertain. Germline V gene lookup returns CDR1 SNHLY and CDR2 FYNNEI. The CDR3 consists of 11 residues.

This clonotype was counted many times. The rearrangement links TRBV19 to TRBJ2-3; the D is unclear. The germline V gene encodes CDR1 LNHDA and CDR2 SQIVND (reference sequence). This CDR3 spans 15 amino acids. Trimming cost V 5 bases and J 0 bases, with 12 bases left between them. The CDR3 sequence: CASSPRGPSTDTQYF. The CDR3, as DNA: TGTGCCAGTAGTCCTCGTGGTCCTAGCACAGATACGCAGTATTTT.

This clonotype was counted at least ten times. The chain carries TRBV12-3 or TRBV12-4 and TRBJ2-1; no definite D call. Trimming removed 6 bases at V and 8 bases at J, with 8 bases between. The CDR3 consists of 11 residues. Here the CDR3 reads CASRNLYEQFF. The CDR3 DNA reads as TGTGCCAGCAGGAATCTATATGAGCAGTTCTTC.

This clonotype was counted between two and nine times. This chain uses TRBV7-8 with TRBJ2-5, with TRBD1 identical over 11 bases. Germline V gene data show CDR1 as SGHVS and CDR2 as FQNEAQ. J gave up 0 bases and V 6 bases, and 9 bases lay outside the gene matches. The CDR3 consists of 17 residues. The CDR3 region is CASREGQGETYQETQYF. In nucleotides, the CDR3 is TGTGCCAGCAGGGAGGGACAGGGGGAAACCTACCAAGAGACCCAGTACTTC.

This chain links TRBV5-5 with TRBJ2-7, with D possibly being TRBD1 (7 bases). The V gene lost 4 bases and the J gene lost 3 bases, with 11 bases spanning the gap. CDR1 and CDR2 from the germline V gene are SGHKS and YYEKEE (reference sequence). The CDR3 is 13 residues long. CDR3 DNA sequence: TGTGCCAGCAGCGGAGGGACAGTCTACGAGCAGTACTTC. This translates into CASSGGTVYEQYF.

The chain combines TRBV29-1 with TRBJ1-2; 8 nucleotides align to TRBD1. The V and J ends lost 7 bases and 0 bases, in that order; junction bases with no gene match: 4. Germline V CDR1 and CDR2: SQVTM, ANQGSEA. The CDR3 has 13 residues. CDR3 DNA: TGCAGCGCAGGACAGGGACCTAACTATGGCTACACCTTC. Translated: CSAGQGPNYGYTF. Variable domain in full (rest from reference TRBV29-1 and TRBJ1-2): SAVISQKPSRDICQRGTSLTIQCQVDSQVTMMFWYRQQPGQSLTLIATANQGSEATYESGFVIDKFPISRPNLTFSTLTVSNMSPEDSSIYLCSAGQGPNYGYTFGSGTRLTVV.

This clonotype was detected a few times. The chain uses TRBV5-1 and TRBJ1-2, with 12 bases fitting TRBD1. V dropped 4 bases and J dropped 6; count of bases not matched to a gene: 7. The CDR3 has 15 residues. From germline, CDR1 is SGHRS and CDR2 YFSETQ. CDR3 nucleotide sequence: TGCGCCAGCAGCCTAACGGGACAGGGGGCCGATGGCTACACCTTC. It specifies CASSLTGQGADGYTF. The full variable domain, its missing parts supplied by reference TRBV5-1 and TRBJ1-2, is KAGVTQTPRYLIKTRGQQVTLSCSPISGHRSVSWYQQTPGQGLQFLFEYFSETQRNKGNFPGRFSGRQFSNSRSEMNVSTLELGDSALYLCASSLTGQGADGYTFGSGTRLTVV.

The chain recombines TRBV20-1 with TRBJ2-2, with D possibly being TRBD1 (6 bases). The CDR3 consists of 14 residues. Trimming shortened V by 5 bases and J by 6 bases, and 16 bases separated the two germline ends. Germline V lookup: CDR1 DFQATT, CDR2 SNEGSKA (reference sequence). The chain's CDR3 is CSAGETQGAGELFF. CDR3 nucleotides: TGCAGTGCTGGCGAGACACAGGGAGCCGGGGAGCTGTTTTTT.

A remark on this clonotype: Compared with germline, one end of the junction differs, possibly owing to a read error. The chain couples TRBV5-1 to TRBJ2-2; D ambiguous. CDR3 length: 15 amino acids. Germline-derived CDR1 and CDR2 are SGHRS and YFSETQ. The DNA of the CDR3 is TGCGCCAGCCGCTTGACCGAAACGGACACCGGGGAGCTGTTTTTT. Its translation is CASRLTETDTGELFF.

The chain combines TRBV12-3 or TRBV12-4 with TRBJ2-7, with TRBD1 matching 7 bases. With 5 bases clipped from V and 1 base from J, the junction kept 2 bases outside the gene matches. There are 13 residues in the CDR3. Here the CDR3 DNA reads TGTGCCAGCAGTAAGGGACAGTCCTACGAGCAGTACTTC. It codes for CASSKGQSYEQYF.

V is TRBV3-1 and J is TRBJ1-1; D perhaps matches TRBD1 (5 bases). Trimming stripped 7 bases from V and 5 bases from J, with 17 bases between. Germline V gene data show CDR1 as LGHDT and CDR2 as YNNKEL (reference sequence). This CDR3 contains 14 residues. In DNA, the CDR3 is TGTGCCAGCACCTTTTCGTACCAGGGTACTGAAGCTTTCTTT. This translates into CASTFSYQGTEAFF. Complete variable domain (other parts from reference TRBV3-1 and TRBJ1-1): DTAVSQTPKYLVTQMGNDKSIKCEQNLGHDTMYWYKQDSKKFLKIMFSYNNKELIINETVPNRFSPKSPDKAHLNLHINSLELGDSAVYFCASTFSYQGTEAFFGQGTRLTVV.

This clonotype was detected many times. CDR3 sequence (DNA): TGTGCCAGCAGCTTTCAAGATACGCAGTATTTT. Translation: CASSFQDTQYF. The V gene is TRBV7-6, the J gene TRBJ2-3; D unclear. V was clipped by 3 bases and J by 5 bases, with 3 bases between them. The CDR3 totals 11 residues. The germline V gene encodes CDR1 SGHVS and CDR2 FNYEAQ. The full variable domain, in which reference TRBV7-6 and TRBJ2-3 provide the parts outside the CDR3, is GAGVSQSPRYKVTKRGQDVALRCDPISGHVSLYWYRQALGQGPEFLTYFNYEAQQDKSGLPNDRFSAERPEGSISTLTIQRTEQRDSAMYRCASSFQDTQYFGPGTRLTVL.

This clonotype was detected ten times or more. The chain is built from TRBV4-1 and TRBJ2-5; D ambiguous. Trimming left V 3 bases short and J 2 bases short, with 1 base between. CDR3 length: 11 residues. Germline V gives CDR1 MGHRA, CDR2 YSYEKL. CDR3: CASSQQETQYF. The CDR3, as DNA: TGCGCCAGCAGCCAGCAAGAGACCCAGTACTTC.

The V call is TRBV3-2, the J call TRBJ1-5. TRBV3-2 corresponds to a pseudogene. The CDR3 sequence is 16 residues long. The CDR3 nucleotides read TGTGCCAGCAGCCAAGATCCGCGAGCCGCTGATCAGCCCCAGCATTTT. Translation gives CASSQDPRAADQPQHF.

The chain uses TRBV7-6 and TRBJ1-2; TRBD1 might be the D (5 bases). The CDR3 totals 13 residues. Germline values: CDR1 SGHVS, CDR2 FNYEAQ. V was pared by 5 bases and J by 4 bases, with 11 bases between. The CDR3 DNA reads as TGTGCCAGCAGCCCGGACAACGGCTATGGCTACACCTTC. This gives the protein CASSPDNGYGYTF.

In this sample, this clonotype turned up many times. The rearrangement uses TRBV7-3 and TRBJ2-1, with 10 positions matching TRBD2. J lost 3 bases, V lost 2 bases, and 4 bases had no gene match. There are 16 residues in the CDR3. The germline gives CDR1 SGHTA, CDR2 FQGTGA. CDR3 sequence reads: CASSLFRTSGYNEQFF. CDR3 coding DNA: TGTGCCAGCAGCTTATTCCGGACTAGCGGCTACAATGAGCAGTTCTTC. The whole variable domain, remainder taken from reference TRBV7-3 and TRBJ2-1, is GAGVSQTPSNKVTEKGKYVELRCDPISGHTALYWYRQSLGQGPEFLIYFQGTGAADDSGLPNDRFFAVRPEGSVSTLKIQRTERGDSAVYLCASSLFRTSGYNEQFFGPGTRLTVL.

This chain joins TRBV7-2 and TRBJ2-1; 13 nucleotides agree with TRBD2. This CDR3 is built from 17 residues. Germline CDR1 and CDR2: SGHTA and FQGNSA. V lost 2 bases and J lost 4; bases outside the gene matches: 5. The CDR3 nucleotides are TGTGCCAGCAGCTTACCAATGGGACTAGCGGGATACAATGAGCAGTTCTTC. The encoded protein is CASSLPMGLAGYNEQFF.